These 2 T cell receptor beta chains originate from one sample sequenced in a study of Ad26.COV2.S vaccination and SARS-CoV-2 variants. Treatment defined: some 20 received Ad26.COV2.S at low or high dose, single or two shots; 5 received placebo; per-sample allocation not given. Vaccine and placebo recipients were sampled on day 63 after the first injection. The assay was immunoSEQ multiplex PCR, and TCRdb's table has in-frame clones only and misses some. In the table there are fewer than 300,000 clones, approximately 89% of which are singletons. This material consisted of peripheral blood, taken in a trial of Ad26.COV2.S vaccine versus placebo. Receptors originate from a person aged 18-65 years who received the Ad26.COV2.S COVID-19 vaccine or a placebo.

This chain links TRBV7-8 with TRBJ2-5; D is possibly TRBD1 (6 bases). The CDR3 runs 15 residues. Trimming removed 4 bases at V and 1 base at J, with 13 bases between. Germline V gives CDR1 SGHVS, CDR2 FQNEAQ. CDR3 nucleotide sequence: TGTGCCAGCAGCTGGGGAAGGGGGACCCAAGAGACCCAGTACTTC. Protein product: CASSWGRGTQETQYF.

In DNA, the CDR3 is TGCGCCAGCAGCCGGTATTTCGGTCAGCCTAGCACAGATACGCAGTATTTT. It translates to CASSRYFGQPSTDTQYF. This rearrangement joins TRBV4-1 to TRBJ2-3; D gene uncertain. The germline V gene has CDR1 MGHRA and CDR2 YSYEKL. CDR3 length equals 17 residues. V dropped 4 bases and J dropped 0 bases, with 17 bases sitting between them.